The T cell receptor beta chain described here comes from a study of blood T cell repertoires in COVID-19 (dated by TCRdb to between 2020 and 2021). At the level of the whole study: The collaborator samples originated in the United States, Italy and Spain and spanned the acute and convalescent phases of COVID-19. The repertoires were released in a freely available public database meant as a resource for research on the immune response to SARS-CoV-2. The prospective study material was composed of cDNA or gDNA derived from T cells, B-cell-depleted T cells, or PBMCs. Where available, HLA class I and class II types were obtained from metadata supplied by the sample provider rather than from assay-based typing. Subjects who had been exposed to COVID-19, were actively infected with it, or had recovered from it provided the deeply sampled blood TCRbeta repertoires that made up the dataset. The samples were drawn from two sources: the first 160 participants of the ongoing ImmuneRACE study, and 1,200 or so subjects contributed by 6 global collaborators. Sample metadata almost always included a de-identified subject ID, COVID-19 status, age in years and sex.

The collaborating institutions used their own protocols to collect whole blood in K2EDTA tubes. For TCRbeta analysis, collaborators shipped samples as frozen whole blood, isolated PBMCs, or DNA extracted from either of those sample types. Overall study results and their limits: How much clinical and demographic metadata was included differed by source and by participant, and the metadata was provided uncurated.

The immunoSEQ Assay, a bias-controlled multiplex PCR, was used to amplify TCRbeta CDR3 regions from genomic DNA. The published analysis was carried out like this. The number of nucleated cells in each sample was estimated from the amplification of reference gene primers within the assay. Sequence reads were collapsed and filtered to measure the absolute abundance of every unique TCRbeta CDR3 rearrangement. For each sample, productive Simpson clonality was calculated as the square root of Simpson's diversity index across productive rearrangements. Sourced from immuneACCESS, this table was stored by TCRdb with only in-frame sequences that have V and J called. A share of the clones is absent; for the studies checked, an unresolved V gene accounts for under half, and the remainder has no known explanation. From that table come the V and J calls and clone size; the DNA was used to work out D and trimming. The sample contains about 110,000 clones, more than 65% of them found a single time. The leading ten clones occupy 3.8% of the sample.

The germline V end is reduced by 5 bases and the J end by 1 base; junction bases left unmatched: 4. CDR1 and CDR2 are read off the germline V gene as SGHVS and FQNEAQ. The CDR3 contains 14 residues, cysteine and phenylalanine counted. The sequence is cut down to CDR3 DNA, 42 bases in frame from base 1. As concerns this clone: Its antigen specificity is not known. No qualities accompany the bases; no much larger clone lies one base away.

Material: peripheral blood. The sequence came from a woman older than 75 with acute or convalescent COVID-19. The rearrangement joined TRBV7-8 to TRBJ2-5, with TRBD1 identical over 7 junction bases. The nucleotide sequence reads TGTGCCAGCAGCGAGGACAGGACCCAAGAGACCCAGTACTTC. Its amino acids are CASSEDRTQETQYF.